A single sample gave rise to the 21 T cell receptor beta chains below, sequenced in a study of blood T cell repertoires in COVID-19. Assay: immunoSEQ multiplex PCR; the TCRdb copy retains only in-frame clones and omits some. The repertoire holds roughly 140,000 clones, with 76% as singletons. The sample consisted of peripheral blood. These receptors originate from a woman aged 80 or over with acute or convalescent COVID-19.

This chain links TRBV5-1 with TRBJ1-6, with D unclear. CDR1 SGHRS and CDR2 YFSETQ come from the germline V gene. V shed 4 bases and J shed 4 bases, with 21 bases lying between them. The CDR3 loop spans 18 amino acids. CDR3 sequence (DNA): TGCGCCAGCAGCCTCCAGCTACCCTCAAGCGGGTATAATTCACCCCTCCACTTT. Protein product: CASSLQLPSSGYNSPLHF.

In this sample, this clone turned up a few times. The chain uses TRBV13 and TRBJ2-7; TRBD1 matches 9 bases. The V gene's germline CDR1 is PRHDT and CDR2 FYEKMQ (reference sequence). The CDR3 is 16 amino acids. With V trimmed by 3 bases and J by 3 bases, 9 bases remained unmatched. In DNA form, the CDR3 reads TGTGCCAGCAGCTTTGGACAGGGGTTTGCACTCTACGAGCAGTACTTC. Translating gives CASSFGQGFALYEQYF. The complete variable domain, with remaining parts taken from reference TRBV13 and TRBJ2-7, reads AAGVIQSPRHLIKEKRETATLKCYPIPRHDTVYWYQQGPGQDPQFLISFYEKMQSDKGSIPDRFSAQQFSDYHSELNMSSLELGDSALYFCASSFGQGFALYEQYFGPGTRLTVT.

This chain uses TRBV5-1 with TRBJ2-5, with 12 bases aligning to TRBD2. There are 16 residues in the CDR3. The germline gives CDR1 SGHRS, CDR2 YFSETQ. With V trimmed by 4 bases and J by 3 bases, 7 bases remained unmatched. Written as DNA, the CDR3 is TGCGCCAGCAGCCCCCTTGGACTAGCGGGAAAAGAGACCCAGTACTTC. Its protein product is CASSPLGLAGKETQYF.

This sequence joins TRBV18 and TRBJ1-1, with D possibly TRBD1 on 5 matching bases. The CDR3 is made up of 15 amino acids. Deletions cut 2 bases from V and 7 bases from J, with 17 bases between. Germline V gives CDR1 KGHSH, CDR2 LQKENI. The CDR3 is CASSPGLGWGVEAFF. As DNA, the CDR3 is TGTGCCAGCTCACCAGGTCTAGGGTGGGGCGTTGAAGCTTTCTTT.

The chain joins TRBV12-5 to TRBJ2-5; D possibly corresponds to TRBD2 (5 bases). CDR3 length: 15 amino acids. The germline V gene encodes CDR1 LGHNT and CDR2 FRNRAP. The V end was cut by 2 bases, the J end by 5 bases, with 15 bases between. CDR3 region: CASGLSTSGWETQYF. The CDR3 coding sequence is TGTGCTAGTGGTTTGTCAACTAGTGGATGGGAGACCCAGTACTTC.

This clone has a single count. The CDR3 here is CASSTIRRSRGVNEQFF. As DNA, the CDR3 is TGTGCCAGCAGTACTATCCGGCGGTCGCGGGGGGTCAATGAGCAGTTCTTC. The rearrangement joins TRBV6-2 or TRBV6-3 to TRBJ2-1; the match to TRBD2 covers 8 bases. The CDR3 length is 17 residues. Germline V CDR1 and CDR2: MNHEY, SVGEGT. Trimming removed 5 bases from V and 6 bases from J; junction bases left unmatched: 15.

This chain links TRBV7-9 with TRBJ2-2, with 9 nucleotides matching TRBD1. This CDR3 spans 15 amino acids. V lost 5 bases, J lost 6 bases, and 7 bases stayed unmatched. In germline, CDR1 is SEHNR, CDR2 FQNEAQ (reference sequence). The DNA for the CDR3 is TGTGCCAGCAGCAGCGGGACAGGGTTCTCCGGGGAGCTGTTTTTT. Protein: CASSSGTGFSGELFF. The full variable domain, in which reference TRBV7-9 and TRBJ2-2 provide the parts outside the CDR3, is DTGVSQNPRHKITKRGQNVTFRCDPISEHNRLYWYRQTLGQGPEFLTYFQNEAQLEKSRLLSDRFSAERPKGSFSTLEIQRTEQGDSAMYLCASSSGTGFSGELFFGEGSRLTVL.

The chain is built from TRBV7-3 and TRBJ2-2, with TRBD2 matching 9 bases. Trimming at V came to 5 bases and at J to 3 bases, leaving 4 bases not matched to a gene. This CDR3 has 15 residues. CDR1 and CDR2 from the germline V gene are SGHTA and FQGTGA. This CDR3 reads CASSLSGRDTGELFF. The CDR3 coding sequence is TGTGCCAGCAGCCTTAGCGGGAGAGACACCGGGGAGCTGTTTTTT.

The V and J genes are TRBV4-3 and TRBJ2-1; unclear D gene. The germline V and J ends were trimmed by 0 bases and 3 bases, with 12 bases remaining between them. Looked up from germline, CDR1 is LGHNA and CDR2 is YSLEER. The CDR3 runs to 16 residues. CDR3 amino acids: CASSQDLSTNYNEQFF. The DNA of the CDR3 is TGCGCCAGCAGCCAAGATTTAAGTACTAACTACAATGAGCAGTTCTTC.

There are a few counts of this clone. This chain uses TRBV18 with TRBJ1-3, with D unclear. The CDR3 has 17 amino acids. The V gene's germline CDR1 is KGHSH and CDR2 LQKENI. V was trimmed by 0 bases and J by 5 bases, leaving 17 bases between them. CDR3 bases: TGTGCCAGCTCACCACCATCAGTAGGCGTGGGCAGAAACACCATATATTTT. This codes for CASSPPSVGVGRNTIYF.

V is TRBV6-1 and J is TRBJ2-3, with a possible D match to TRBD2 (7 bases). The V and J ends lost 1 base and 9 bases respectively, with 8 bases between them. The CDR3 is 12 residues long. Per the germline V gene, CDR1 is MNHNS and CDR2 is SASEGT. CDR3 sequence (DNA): TGTGCCAGCAGTGAAGGGGGGGGCACGCAGTATTTT. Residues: CASSEGGGTQYF.

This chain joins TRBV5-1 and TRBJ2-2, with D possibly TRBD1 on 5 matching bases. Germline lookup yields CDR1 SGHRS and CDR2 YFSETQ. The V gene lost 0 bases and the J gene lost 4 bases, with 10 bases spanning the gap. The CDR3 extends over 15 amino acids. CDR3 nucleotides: TGCGCCAGCAGCTTGGCTCAGGGTCCCACCGGGGAGCTGTTTTTT. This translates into CASSLAQGPTGELFF.

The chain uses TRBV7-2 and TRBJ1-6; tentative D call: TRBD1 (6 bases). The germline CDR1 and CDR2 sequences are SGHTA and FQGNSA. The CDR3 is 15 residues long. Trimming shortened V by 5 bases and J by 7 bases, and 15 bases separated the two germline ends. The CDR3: CASSTPDSMNSPLHF. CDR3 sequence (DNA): TGTGCCAGCAGCACACCGGACAGTATGAATTCACCCCTCCACTTT.

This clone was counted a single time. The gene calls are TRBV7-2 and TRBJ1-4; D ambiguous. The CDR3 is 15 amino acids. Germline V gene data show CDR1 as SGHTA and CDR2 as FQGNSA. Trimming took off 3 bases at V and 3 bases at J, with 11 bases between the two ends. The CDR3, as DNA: TGTGCCAGCAGCTTCCACAGAGTACCTAATGAAAAACTGTTTTTT. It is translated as CASSFHRVPNEKLFF.

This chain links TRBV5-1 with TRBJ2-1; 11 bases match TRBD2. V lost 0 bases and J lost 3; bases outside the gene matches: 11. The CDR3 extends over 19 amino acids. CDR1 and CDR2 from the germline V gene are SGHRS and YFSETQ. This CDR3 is CASSLGLYTSGGNYNEQFF. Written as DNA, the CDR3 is TGCGCCAGCAGCTTGGGGCTATACACTAGCGGGGGAAACTACAATGAGCAGTTCTTC.

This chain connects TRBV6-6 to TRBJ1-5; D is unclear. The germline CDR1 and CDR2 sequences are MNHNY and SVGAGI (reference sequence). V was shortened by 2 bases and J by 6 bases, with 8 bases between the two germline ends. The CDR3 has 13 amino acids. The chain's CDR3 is CASSYESLQPQHF. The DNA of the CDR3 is TGTGCCAGCAGTTACGAGTCACTTCAGCCCCAGCATTTT.

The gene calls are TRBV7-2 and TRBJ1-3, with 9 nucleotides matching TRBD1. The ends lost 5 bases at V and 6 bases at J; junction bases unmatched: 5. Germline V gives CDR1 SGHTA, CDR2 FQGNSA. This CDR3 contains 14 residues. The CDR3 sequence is CASSPRDRENTIYF. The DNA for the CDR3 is TGTGCCAGCAGCCCTAGGGACAGGGAAAACACCATATATTTT.

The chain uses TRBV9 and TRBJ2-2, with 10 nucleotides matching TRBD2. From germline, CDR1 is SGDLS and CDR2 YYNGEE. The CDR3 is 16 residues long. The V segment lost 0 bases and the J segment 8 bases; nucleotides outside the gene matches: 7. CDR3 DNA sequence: TGTGCCAGCAGCGTAGGGCTAGCGGGAGCTAGGGGGGAGCTGTTTTTT. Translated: CASSVGLAGARGELFF.

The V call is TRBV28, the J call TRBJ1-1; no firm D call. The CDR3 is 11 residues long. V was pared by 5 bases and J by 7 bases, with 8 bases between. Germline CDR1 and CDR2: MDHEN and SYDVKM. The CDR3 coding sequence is TGTGCCAGCAGTCAGTCCTTTGAAGCTTTCTTT. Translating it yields CASSQSFEAFF.

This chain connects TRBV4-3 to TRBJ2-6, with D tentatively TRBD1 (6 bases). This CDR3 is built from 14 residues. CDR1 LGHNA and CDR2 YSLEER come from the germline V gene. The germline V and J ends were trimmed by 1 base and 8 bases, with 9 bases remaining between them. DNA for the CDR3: TGCGCCAGCAGCCAAGCTACAGGGTCCAACGTCCTGACTTTC. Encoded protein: CASSQATGSNVLTF.

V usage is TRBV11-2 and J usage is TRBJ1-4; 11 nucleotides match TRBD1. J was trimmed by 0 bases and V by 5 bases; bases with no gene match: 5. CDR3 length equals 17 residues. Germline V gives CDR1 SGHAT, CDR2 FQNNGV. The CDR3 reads CASSQPGQGATNEKLFF. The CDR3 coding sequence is TGTGCCAGCAGCCAACCGGGACAGGGGGCAACTAATGAAAAACTGTTTTTT.